The 32 T cell receptor beta chains below were found in one sample sequenced in a study of blood T cell repertoires in COVID-19. Libraries were prepared by immunoSEQ multiplex PCR; TCRdb keeps only in-frame clonotypes and omits some of them. The table lists 140,000 to 150,000 clones, 81% of them singletons. Sequences were obtained from peripheral blood. The source of these receptors is a human donor in a cohort sampled during active COVID-19.

This clone showed up just once. The chain employs TRBV9 and TRBJ1-1; D not certain. Germline CDR1 is SGDLS and CDR2 is YYNGEE. Trimming left V 1 base short and J 11 bases short, with 21 bases between. CDR3 length equals 15 residues. DNA of the CDR3: TGTGCCAGCAGCGTATCGGTAAGGTCAGCGCAAGACGCTTTCTTT. It specifies CASSVSVRSAQDAFF. The complete variable domain, with remaining parts taken from reference TRBV9 and TRBJ1-1, reads DSGVTQTPKHLITATGQRVTLRCSPRSGDLSVYWYQQSLDQGLQFLIQYYNGEERAKGNILERFSAQQFPDLHSELNLSSLELGDSALYFCASSVSVRSAQDAFFGQGTRLTVV.

V gene TRBV9 combines with J gene TRBJ2-3; 13 positions match TRBD2. V gave up 4 bases and J gave up 3 bases; unmatched junction bases: 5. This CDR3 spans 16 amino acids. From germline, CDR1 is SGDLS and CDR2 YYNGEE. The CDR3 sequence: CASSRQGLAGTDTQYF. CDR3 DNA sequence: TGTGCCAGCAGCCGACAGGGACTAGCGGGAACAGATACGCAGTATTTT.

This chain connects TRBV4-3 to TRBJ2-5, with D possibly TRBD2 on 6 matching bases. Trimming pared 4 bases from V and 0 bases from J, leaving 9 bases between. This CDR3 contains 14 residues. Per germline, CDR1 LGHNA and CDR2 YSLEER. The CDR3: CASSLAENQETQYF. The CDR3, as DNA: TGCGCCAGCAGCCTAGCGGAAAACCAAGAGACCCAGTACTTC.

The rearrangement joins TRBV15 to TRBJ1-1; D is uncertain. The germline V gene has CDR1 LNHNV and CDR2 YYDKDF (reference sequence). V shed 1 base and J shed 6 bases, with 9 bases lying between them. The CDR3 loop spans 13 amino acids. CDR3 in DNA: TGTGCCACCAGCAGAGTCAGGCCCCCTGAAGCTTTCTTT. Translating gives CATSRVRPPEAFF.

V usage is TRBV4-1 and J usage is TRBJ2-3; no clear D. Germline CDR1 is MGHRA and CDR2 is YSYEKL. The CDR3 extends over 12 amino acids. Trimming stripped 4 bases from V and 3 bases from J, with 5 bases between. CDR3 sequence (DNA): TGCGCCAGCAGCCGGCATACAGATACGCAGTATTTT. Translated: CASSRHTDTQYF.

The V call is TRBV6-1, the J call TRBJ1-2, with 8 nucleotides matching TRBD1. J lost 2 bases, V lost 2 bases, and 7 bases had no gene match. CDR3 length equals 16 residues. CDR1 MNHNS and CDR2 SASEGT come from the germline V gene. The CDR3 DNA sequence: TGTGCCAGCAGTGAAAGCGCAGGGGGCGCAAACTATGGCTACACCTTC. Its translation is CASSESAGGANYGYTF.

The chain links TRBV21-1 to TRBJ2-5; the D segment call TRBD1 is taken from the table without a DNA check. TRBV21-1 is given as a pseudogene. The length of the CDR3 is 17 residues. The chain's CDR3 is CASSSGCETVYQETQYF. For the CDR3, the DNA is TGTGCCAGCAGCTCGGGTTGCGAGACAGTGTACCAAGAGACCCAGTACTTC.

This clone has only one observation. The chain has TRBV6-5 and TRBJ2-5, with 9 bases aligning to TRBD1. Germline trimming cut 5 bases from V and 2 bases from J; bases unmatched to any gene: 3. CDR3 length: 14 amino acids. Germline CDR1 is MNHEY and CDR2 is SVGAGI. For the CDR3, the DNA is TGTGCCAGCAGTCCGGGGACAGGGCAAGAGACCCAGTACTTC. Amino acids: CASSPGTGQETQYF.

A few counts support this clone. This chain uses TRBV5-4 with TRBJ2-5, with 9 nucleotides matching TRBD1. Per germline, CDR1 SGHNT and CDR2 YYREEE (reference sequence). With V trimmed by 4 bases and J by 3 bases, 13 bases remained unmatched. The CDR3 totals 17 residues. The CDR3 nucleotides read TGTGCCAGCAGCCTGGGGCGGTGGGGACAGGGTAAAGAGACCCAGTACTTC. Amino acids: CASSLGRWGQGKETQYF. Full variable domain (remainder filled in from reference TRBV5-4 and TRBJ2-5): ETGVTQSPTHLIKTRGQQVTLRCSSQSGHNTVSWYQQALGQGPQFIFQYYREEENGRGNFPPRFSGLQFPNYSSELNVNALELDDSALYLCASSLGRWGQGKETQYFGPGTRLLVL.

The chain couples TRBV6-5 to TRBJ2-4; TRBD2 aligns across 9 bases. CDR3 length equals 15 residues. After removal of 6 bases from V and 8 bases from J, the junction contained 11 bases not matched to a gene. Looked up from germline, CDR1 is MNHEY and CDR2 is SVGAGI. CDR3 sequence (DNA): TGTGCCAGCAGGGCCATAGCGGGAGAGGGGTACATTCAGTACTTC. It encodes CASRAIAGEGYIQYF.

The chain links TRBV11-3 to TRBJ2-7, with unresolved D. This CDR3 spans 15 amino acids. V lost 1 base, J lost 2 bases, and 12 bases lay in between. CDR1 is SGHNT, CDR2 YENEEA, per germline. CDR3 DNA sequence: TGTGCCAGCAGCTTAGGTCAAGCGTCAACCTACGAGCAGTACTTC. Translation gives CASSLGQASTYEQYF.

In this sample, this clone turned up once. The chain employs TRBV6-1 and TRBJ2-5; 8 nucleotides line up with TRBD1. CDR1 MNHNS and CDR2 SASEGT come from the germline V gene. Trimming at V came to 0 bases and at J to 0 bases, leaving 6 bases not matched to a gene. The CDR3 totals 17 residues. CDR3 amino acids: CASSEAWGTGYQETQYF. The CDR3 DNA follows: TGTGCCAGCAGTGAAGCGTGGGGGACAGGCTACCAAGAGACCCAGTACTTC.

V and J are TRBV18 and TRBJ1-2; no clear D. V gave up 3 bases and J gave up 5 bases, with 10 bases separating them. This CDR3 region has 13 residues. In germline, CDR1 is KGHSH, CDR2 LQKENI. The CDR3 DNA follows: TGTGCCAGCTCACCGGAGGTGCTATATGGCTACACCTTC. Translation gives CASSPEVLYGYTF.

The rearrangement uses TRBV5-1 and TRBJ2-7, with TRBD1 matching 8 bases. J was trimmed by 1 base and V by 3 bases; bases with no gene match: 3. The CDR3 loop spans 14 amino acids. The V gene's germline CDR1 is SGHRS and CDR2 YFSETQ. CDR3 sequence reads: CASSSTGASYEQYF. Written as DNA, the CDR3 is TGCGCCAGCAGCTCGACAGGGGCGTCCTACGAGCAGTACTTC. The full variable domain, in which reference TRBV5-1 and TRBJ2-7 provide the parts outside the CDR3, is KAGVTQTPRYLIKTRGQQVTLSCSPISGHRSVSWYQQTPGQGLQFLFEYFSETQRNKGNFPGRFSGRQFSNSRSEMNVSTLELGDSALYLCASSSTGASYEQYFGPGTRLTVT.

The chain employs TRBV15 and TRBJ2-7, with TRBD1 as a possible D gene (6 bases). The CDR3 has 18 residues. V lost 2 bases and J 0 bases, leaving 20 bases between the germline ends. Germline V gene sequence: CDR1 LNHNV, CDR2 YYDKDF (reference sequence). CDR3 loop: CATSRSAGNRADSYEQYF. Written as DNA, the CDR3 is TGTGCCACCAGCAGATCGGCTGGAAACAGGGCCGACTCCTACGAGCAGTACTTC.

V gene TRBV9 combines with J gene TRBJ2-5; 9 bases align to TRBD1. V shed 0 bases and J 4 bases; nucleotides not matched to a gene: 7. Germline CDR1 is SGDLS and CDR2 is YYNGEE. The CDR3 length is 16 residues. CDR3 region: CASSVGPLQGAETQYF. CDR3 bases: TGTGCCAGCAGCGTAGGCCCCTTACAGGGGGCAGAGACCCAGTACTTC.

This clone was seen a handful of times. The chain uses TRBV29-1 and TRBJ1-5; TRBD1 matches 8 bases. Germline lookup yields CDR1 SQVTM and CDR2 ANQGSEA. CDR3 length: 13 amino acids. V dropped 6 bases and J dropped 7; count of bases not matched to a gene: 8. CDR3 DNA sequence: TGCAGCGTGGCGACAGGGGAGGAACAGCCCCAGCATTTT. It encodes CSVATGEEQPQHF.

The rearrangement joins TRBV7-9 to TRBJ2-7; D is unresolved. With 2 bases removed from V and 6 bases from J, the gap between germline ends came to 11 bases. This CDR3 comprises 13 residues. The V gene's germline CDR1 is SEHNR and CDR2 FQNEAQ (reference sequence). CDR3 nucleotides: TGTGCCAGCAGCTTAATCCTAGTGGGCGAGCAGTACTTC. It codes for CASSLILVGEQYF. The whole variable domain, filled in from reference TRBV7-9 and TRBJ2-7, reads DTGVSQNPRHKITKRGQNVTFRCDPISEHNRLYWYRQTLGQGPEFLTYFQNEAQLEKSRLLSDRFSAERPKGSFSTLEIQRTEQGDSAMYLCASSLILVGEQYFGPGTRLTVT.

This chain connects TRBV9 to TRBJ2-7; 7 bases line up with TRBD1. With V trimmed by 3 bases and J by 1 base, 4 bases remained unmatched. The CDR3 loop spans 14 amino acids. Germline V gives CDR1 SGDLS, CDR2 YYNGEE. The CDR3 DNA reads as TGTGCCAGCAGCGAAACGGGACAGTCCTACGAGCAGTACTTC. It translates to CASSETGQSYEQYF.

This clone occurred a few times. The DNA for the CDR3 is TGTGCCAGCAGCGCCTCTCAGCAGCCCCAGCATTTT. Translated, it gives CASSASQQPQHF. The rearrangement uses TRBV9 and TRBJ1-5; D not certain. Trimming stripped 3 bases from V and 7 bases from J, with 8 bases between. This CDR3 spans 12 amino acids. The germline V gene has CDR1 SGDLS and CDR2 YYNGEE. The whole variable domain, remainder taken from reference TRBV9 and TRBJ1-5, is DSGVTQTPKHLITATGQRVTLRCSPRSGDLSVYWYQQSLDQGLQFLIQYYNGEERAKGNILERFSAQQFPDLHSELNLSSLELGDSALYFCASSASQQPQHFGDGTRLSIL.

CDR3 DNA: TGTGCCAGCAGCTGGCCGGGACAGCATAGCTCCTACAATGAGCAGTTCTTC. Residues: CASSWPGQHSSYNEQFF. The chain links TRBV7-2 to TRBJ2-1; 7 bases are shared with TRBD1. The J segment lost 0 bases and the V segment lost 4 bases, leaving 9 bases of the junction unmatched. This CDR3 has 17 residues. The germline V gene encodes CDR1 SGHTA and CDR2 FQGNSA.

This chain links TRBV28 with TRBJ1-1, with 9 bases lining up with TRBD1. This CDR3 is built from 16 residues. The J segment lost 10 bases and the V segment lost 6 bases, leaving 18 bases of the junction unmatched. CDR1 is MDHEN and CDR2 is SYDVKM in the germline V gene. CDR3 nucleotides: TGTGCCAGCAGCCTGCCTCCGGGACAGGGAGCGGGGGCAGCTTTCTTT. Translation: CASSLPPGQGAGAAFF.

The chain couples TRBV28 to TRBJ1-2, with D hard to call. CDR1 and CDR2 (germline): MDHEN, SYDVKM. The CDR3 runs 14 residues. Trimming took off 5 bases at V and 5 bases at J, with 15 bases between the two ends. The chain's CDR3 is CASSALDGGYGYTF. CDR3 nucleotides: TGTGCCAGCAGTGCCCTAGACGGCGGGTATGGCTACACCTTC.

The rearrangement links TRBV2 to TRBJ2-7, with 7 bases matching TRBD1. Germline CDR1 reads SNHLY; CDR2 reads FYNNEI. V gave up 2 bases and J gave up 3 bases; unmatched junction bases: 4. This CDR3 comprises 14 residues. The CDR3: CASSERRQGYEQYF. The DNA for the CDR3 is TGTGCCAGCAGTGAAAGGCGACAGGGCTACGAGCAGTACTTC.

This clone was seen a handful of times. V gene TRBV7-2 combines with J gene TRBJ2-3; D remains unclear. CDR3 length equals 14 residues. Germline CDR1 SGHTA, CDR2 FQGNSA. V was clipped by 2 bases and J by 6 bases, with 12 bases between them. CDR3 protein: CASSLPAVGDTQYF. CDR3 nucleotides: TGTGCCAGCAGCTTACCCGCGGTAGGCGATACGCAGTATTTT.

The V gene is TRBV9, the J gene TRBJ2-1, with a possible D match to TRBD2 (5 bases). V lost 4 bases and J 4 bases, leaving 6 bases between the germline ends. Germline V gives CDR1 SGDLS, CDR2 YYNGEE. The CDR3 is 12 residues long. The DNA for the CDR3 is TGTGCCAGCAGCTCGGGATACAATGAGCAGTTCTTC. Translated, it gives CASSSGYNEQFF.

The V gene is TRBV6-5, the J gene TRBJ2-7; TRBD1 agrees at 7 bases. This CDR3 is 14 amino acids long. The germline gives CDR1 MNHEY, CDR2 SVGAGI. Unmatched junction bases numbered 10, after V lost 5 bases and J lost 6 bases. CDR3 nucleotides: TGTGCCAGCAGTCCGGACAGGTCTCTAGGCGAGCAGTACTTC. This translates into CASSPDRSLGEQYF.

This clone appeared a few times. This chain connects TRBV5-1 to TRBJ2-2, with TRBD1 as a possible D gene (5 bases). The germline V gene encodes CDR1 SGHRS and CDR2 YFSETQ. This CDR3 is built from 13 residues. V was clipped by 2 bases and J by 5 bases, with 7 bases between them. CDR3: CASSFQGTGELFF. The CDR3 DNA is TGCGCCAGCAGCTTTCAGGGAACCGGGGAGCTGTTTTTT.

The CDR3 reads CASSLYGGDSPLHF. The CDR3 region has the DNA TGTGCCAGCAGCCTCTACGGAGGGGATTCACCCCTCCACTTT. The J gene is TRBJ1-6, the V gene TRBV5-6; the D gene is possibly TRBD1 (5 bases). The CDR3 sequence is 14 residues long. Trimming shortened V by 4 bases and J by 8 bases, and 13 bases separated the two germline ends. The germline gives CDR1 SGHDT, CDR2 YYEEEE. Together with reference TRBV5-6 and TRBJ1-6, the CDR3 gives the full variable domain: DAGVTQSPTHLIKTRGQQVTLRCSPKSGHDTVSWYQQALGQGPQFIFQYYEEEERQRGNFPDRFSGHQFPNYSSELNVNALLLGDSALYLCASSLYGGDSPLHFGNGTRLTVT.

This clone was seen once. DNA for the CDR3: TGTGCCAGCAGTCGGACAGGGGGCAGCGATGAAGCTTTCTTT. Residues: CASSRTGGSDEAFF. The J gene is TRBJ1-1, the V gene TRBV27, with 11 nucleotides matching TRBD1. The J segment lost 7 bases and the V segment lost 5 bases, leaving 6 bases of the junction unmatched. CDR1 and CDR2 (germline): MNHEY, SMNVEV (reference sequence). The length of the CDR3 is 14 residues.

The CDR3 is CASSSTIRLAEQYF. Written as DNA, the CDR3 is TGTGCCAGCAGCTCGACTATCCGTTTGGCCGAGCAGTACTTC. The chain has TRBV28 and TRBJ2-7, with D possibly matching TRBD2 (5 bases). V gave up 6 bases and J gave up 6 bases, with 18 bases separating them. This CDR3 comprises 14 residues. The germline V gene has CDR1 MDHEN and CDR2 SYDVKM.

This clone has just one count. The chain links TRBV12-3 or TRBV12-4 to TRBJ2-5; D not resolved. Trimming stripped 6 bases from V and 0 bases from J, with 8 bases between. This CDR3 contains 13 residues. The CDR3 DNA sequence: TGTGCCAGCAGCATTAGCTACCAAGAGACCCAGTACTTC. Translating gives CASSISYQETQYF.